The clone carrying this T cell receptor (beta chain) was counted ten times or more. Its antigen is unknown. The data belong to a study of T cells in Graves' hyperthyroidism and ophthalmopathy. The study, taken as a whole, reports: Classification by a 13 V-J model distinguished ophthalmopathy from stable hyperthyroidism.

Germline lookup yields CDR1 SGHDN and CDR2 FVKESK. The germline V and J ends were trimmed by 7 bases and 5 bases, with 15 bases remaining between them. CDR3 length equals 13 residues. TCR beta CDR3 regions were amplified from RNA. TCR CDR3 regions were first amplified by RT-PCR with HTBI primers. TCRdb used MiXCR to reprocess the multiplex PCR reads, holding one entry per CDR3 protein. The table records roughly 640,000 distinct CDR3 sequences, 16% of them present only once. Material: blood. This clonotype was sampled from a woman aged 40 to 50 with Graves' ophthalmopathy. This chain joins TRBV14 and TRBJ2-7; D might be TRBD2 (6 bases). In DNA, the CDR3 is TGTGCCAGCAACCCCGGCGGAGGGCACGAGCAGTACTTC. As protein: CASNPGGGHEQYF.